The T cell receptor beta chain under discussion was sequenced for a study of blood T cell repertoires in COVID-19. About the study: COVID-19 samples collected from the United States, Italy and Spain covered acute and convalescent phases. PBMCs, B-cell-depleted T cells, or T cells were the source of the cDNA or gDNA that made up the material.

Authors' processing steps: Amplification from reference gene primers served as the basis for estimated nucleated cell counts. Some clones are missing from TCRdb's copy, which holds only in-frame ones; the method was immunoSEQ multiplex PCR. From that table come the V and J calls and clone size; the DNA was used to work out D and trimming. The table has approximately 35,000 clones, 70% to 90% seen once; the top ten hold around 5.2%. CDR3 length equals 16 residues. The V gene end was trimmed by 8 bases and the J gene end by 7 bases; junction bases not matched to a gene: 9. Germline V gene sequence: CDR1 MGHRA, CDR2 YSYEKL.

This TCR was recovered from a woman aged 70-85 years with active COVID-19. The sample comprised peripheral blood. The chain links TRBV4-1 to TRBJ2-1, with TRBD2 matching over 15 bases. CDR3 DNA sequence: TGCGCCAGCCGCCCATCCGGGACTAGCGGGGGGAATGAGCAGTTCTTC. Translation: CASRPSGTSGGNEQFF.